This is a list of T cell receptor beta chains from one sample in a study of cytomegalovirus exposure and HLA in healthy donors. Method: immunoSEQ multiplex PCR; TCRdb's copy keeps in-frame clones and lacks some. This table has 100,000 to 150,000 clones, roughly 77% appearing once. The sequencing input was PBMCs. The receptors stem from a woman in her thirties or forties in good health and CMV-seropositive. Each CDR3 is given with its conserved first and last residue. Fields, in order: clone size, D gene, V gene, J gene, CDR3 DNA, CDR3 protein. The D gene is left open where the match is weak. Only part of the rows carry a size: once, few, many, or a class if the clone is expanded.

once,TRBD2,TRBV2,TRBJ2-1,TGTGCCAGCATGGAGGCTAGCGGGAAATCCGACAATGAGCAGTTCTTC,CASMEASGKSDNEQFF
-,-,TRBV6-4,TRBJ2-3,TGTGCCAGCAGTAAAGTCGATAGCGGAAGCACAGATACGCAGTATTTT,CASSKVDSGSTDTQYF
-,-,TRBV10-1,TRBJ2-1,TGCGCCAGCAGTGAGTCGGGGGGAGGCTCCTACAATGAGCAGTTCTTC,CASSESGGGSYNEQFF
once,-,TRBV18,TRBJ1-1,TGTGCCAGCTCACCTCGGCAGGGTTTCACTGAAGCTTTCTTT,CASSPRQGFTEAFF
-,TRBD2,TRBV6-1,TRBJ2-7,TGTGCCACGCCCGGGGGGGTAGCGGGGACCTACGAGCAGTACTTC,CATPGGVAGTYEQYF
-,-,TRBV7-2,TRBJ1-2,TGTGCCAGCAGACAGACAGGAACACTTCATGGCTACACCTTC,CASRQTGTLHGYTF
-,TRBD1,TRBV7-8,TRBJ1-5,TGTGCCAGCAGCTTATCCGGGACAGGATCCCTTATCAGGCCCCAGCATTTT,CASSLSGTGSLIRPQHF
-,-,TRBV5-1,TRBJ2-5,TGCGCCAGCAGCGCAATCACCGGGAACCAAGAGACCCAGTACTTC,CASSAITGNQETQYF
-,TRBD1,TRBV5-4,TRBJ1-2,TGTGCCAGCAGCCCGGACAGGAATTGGGGCTACACCTTC,CASSPDRNWGYTF
-,-,TRBV6-5,TRBJ1-1,TGTGCCAGCAGTTATTTCCGAGAGATGAACACTGAAGCTTTCTTT,CASSYFREMNTEAFF